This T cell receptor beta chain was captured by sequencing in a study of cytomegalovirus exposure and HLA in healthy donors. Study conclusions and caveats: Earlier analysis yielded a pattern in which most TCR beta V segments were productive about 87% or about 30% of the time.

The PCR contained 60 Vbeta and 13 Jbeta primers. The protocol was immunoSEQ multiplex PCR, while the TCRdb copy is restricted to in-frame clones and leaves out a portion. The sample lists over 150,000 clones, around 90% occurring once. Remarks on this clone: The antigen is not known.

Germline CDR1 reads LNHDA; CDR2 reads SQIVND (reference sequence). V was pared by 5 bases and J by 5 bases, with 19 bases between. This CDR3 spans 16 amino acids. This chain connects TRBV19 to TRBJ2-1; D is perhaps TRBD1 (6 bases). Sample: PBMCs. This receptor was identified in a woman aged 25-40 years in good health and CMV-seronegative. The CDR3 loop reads CASSHLGHPTNNEQFF. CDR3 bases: TGTGCCAGTAGTCACCTGGGACACCCAACGAACAATGAGCAGTTCTTC. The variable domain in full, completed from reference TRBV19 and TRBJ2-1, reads DGGITQSPKYLFRKEGQNVTLSCEQNLNHDAMYWYRQDPGQGLRLIYYSQIVNDFQKGDIAEGYSVSREKKESFPLTVTSAQKNPTAFYLCASSHLGHPTNNEQFFGPGTRLTVL.